A selection of T cell receptor beta chains follows, all from one sample in a study of T cell responses to AZD1222 COVID-19 vaccine. TCRdb's copy holds only in-frame clones and misses some; the assay was immunoSEQ multiplex PCR. Among over 130,000 clones listed, 90% to 95% were seen once. Sequences were derived from peripheral blood, sampled on day 0 of AZD1222 vaccination. These receptors were taken from an adult in good health. Both conserved end residues are part of each CDR3. Fields, in order: D gene, V gene, J gene, clone size, CDR3 protein, CDR3 DNA. The D gene is left open where the match is weak. Only part of the rows carry a size: once, few, many, or a class if the clone is expanded.

d_call: -
v_call: TRBV6-2/TRBV6-3
j_call: TRBJ2-7
clone_size: -
cdr3_aa: CASSRPDGTYEQYF
cdr3_nt: TGTGCCAGCAGTCGACCGGACGGTACCTACGAGCAGTACTTC

d_call: -
v_call: TRBV19
j_call: TRBJ1-2
clone_size: -
cdr3_aa: CASSIVGDVNYGYTF
cdr3_nt: TGTGCCAGTAGTATAGTAGGGGATGTAAACTATGGCTACACCTTC

d_call: -
v_call: TRBV9
j_call: TRBJ2-2
clone_size: -
cdr3_aa: CASSAGLRDTGELFF
cdr3_nt: TGTGCCAGCAGCGCAGGACTCAGAGACACCGGGGAGCTGTTTTTT

d_call: -
v_call: TRBV18
j_call: TRBJ2-7
clone_size: -
cdr3_aa: CASSPRGPKVDEQYF
cdr3_nt: TGTGCCAGCTCACCACGGGGCCCTAAAGTCGACGAGCAGTACTTC

d_call: TRBD1
v_call: TRBV7-2
j_call: TRBJ1-4
clone_size: -
cdr3_aa: CASSLQDRESEKLFF
cdr3_nt: TGTGCCAGCAGCTTACAGGACAGGGAGAGTGAAAAACTGTTTTTT

d_call: TRBD1
v_call: TRBV5-1
j_call: TRBJ2-2
clone_size: -
cdr3_aa: CASSRGQGAIGELFF
cdr3_nt: TGCGCCAGCAGCCGTGGACAGGGGGCGATCGGGGAGCTGTTTTTT

d_call: -
v_call: TRBV6-1
j_call: TRBJ2-7
clone_size: -
cdr3_aa: CASSDTGGTYEQYF
cdr3_nt: TGTGCCAGCAGTGACACCGGGGGAACCTACGAGCAGTACTTC

d_call: -
v_call: TRBV15
j_call: TRBJ2-6
clone_size: -
cdr3_aa: CATSREEVGESGANVLTF
cdr3_nt: TGTGCCACCAGCAGAGAAGAAGTCGGGGAATCTGGGGCCAACGTCCTGACTTTC

d_call: -
v_call: TRBV6-1
j_call: TRBJ2-7
clone_size: once
cdr3_aa: CASSEEGLSYEQYF
cdr3_nt: TGTGCCAGCAGTGAGGAGGGGCTGAGCTACGAGCAGTACTTC

d_call: -
v_call: TRBV30
j_call: TRBJ2-7
clone_size: -
cdr3_aa: CAWGRDSYEQYF
cdr3_nt: TGTGCCTGGGGACGGGACTCCTACGAGCAGTACTTC

d_call: TRBD2
v_call: TRBV7-9
j_call: TRBJ2-3
clone_size: -
cdr3_aa: CASSLPPSGEMTDTQYF
cdr3_nt: TGTGCCAGCAGCTTGCCTCCTAGCGGGGAGATGACAGATACGCAGTATTTT

d_call: TRBD1
v_call: TRBV18
j_call: TRBJ1-6
clone_size: -
cdr3_aa: CASSGQGSYNSPLHF
cdr3_nt: TGTGCCAGCTCCGGACAGGGGTCCTATAATTCACCCCTCCACTTT

d_call: TRBD1
v_call: TRBV12-5
j_call: TRBJ2-2
clone_size: -
cdr3_aa: CASGLSGGKSGELFF
cdr3_nt: TGTGCTAGTGGTTTATCAGGGGGCAAGTCCGGGGAGCTGTTTTTT

d_call: -
v_call: TRBV6-2/TRBV6-3
j_call: TRBJ2-1
clone_size: -
cdr3_aa: CASSYWGAYNEQFF
cdr3_nt: TGTGCCAGCAGTTATTGGGGGGCCTACAATGAGCAGTTCTTC

d_call: -
v_call: TRBV27
j_call: TRBJ2-5
clone_size: -
cdr3_aa: CASSFSTLGETQYF
cdr3_nt: TGTGCCAGCAGTTTCTCTACTCTAGGGGAGACCCAGTACTTC

d_call: TRBD1
v_call: TRBV6-1
j_call: TRBJ1-6
clone_size: -
cdr3_aa: CASSALRDRRNSPLHF
cdr3_nt: TGTGCCAGCAGTGCACTAAGGGACAGGCGCAATTCACCCCTCCACTTT

d_call: -
v_call: TRBV27
j_call: TRBJ1-2
clone_size: -
cdr3_aa: CASSLGRANYGYTF
cdr3_nt: TGTGCCAGCAGTTTGGGGAGAGCTAACTATGGCTACACCTTC

d_call: -
v_call: TRBV27
j_call: TRBJ2-7
clone_size: few
cdr3_aa: CASSLGAAYEQYF
cdr3_nt: TGTGCCAGCAGTCTGGGGGCAGCCTACGAGCAGTACTTC

d_call: -
v_call: TRBV11-2
j_call: TRBJ2-5
clone_size: once
cdr3_aa: CASSLGPLGRETQYF
cdr3_nt: TGTGCCAGCAGCCTGGGACCGCTTGGAAGGGAGACCCAGTACTTC

d_call: -
v_call: TRBV7-9
j_call: TRBJ2-3
clone_size: -
cdr3_aa: CASSRTDTQYF
cdr3_nt: TGTGCCAGCAGCCGTACGGATACGCAGTATTTT

d_call: -
v_call: TRBV19
j_call: TRBJ1-2
clone_size: -
cdr3_aa: CASSLGSYYGYTF
cdr3_nt: TGTGCCAGTAGTCTCGGGTCATACTATGGCTACACCTTC

d_call: -
v_call: TRBV2
j_call: TRBJ1-1
clone_size: once
cdr3_aa: CASSQQGLTEAFF
cdr3_nt: TGTGCCAGCAGTCAACAGGGATTAACTGAAGCTTTCTTT

d_call: TRBD1
v_call: TRBV10-1
j_call: TRBJ2-7
clone_size: -
cdr3_aa: CASSERQGSNEQYF
cdr3_nt: TGCGCCAGCAGTGAGAGACAGGGGAGCAACGAGCAGTACTTC

d_call: -
v_call: TRBV6-5
j_call: TRBJ2-3
clone_size: -
cdr3_aa: CASSYSSATDTQYF
cdr3_nt: TGTGCCAGCAGTTACTCGTCAGCAACAGATACGCAGTATTTT

d_call: -
v_call: TRBV5-6
j_call: TRBJ2-7
clone_size: -
cdr3_aa: CASSVGSEQYF
cdr3_nt: TGTGCCAGCAGCGTGGGGAGCGAGCAGTACTTC

d_call: TRBD1
v_call: TRBV19
j_call: TRBJ1-5
clone_size: -
cdr3_aa: CASTPGQGPRQPQHF
cdr3_nt: TGTGCCAGTACCCCGGGACAGGGGCCGAGGCAGCCCCAGCATTTT

d_call: TRBD2
v_call: TRBV11-2
j_call: TRBJ2-1
clone_size: -
cdr3_aa: CASSLNAGGPYNEQFF
cdr3_nt: TGTGCCAGCAGCCTAAATGCGGGGGGGCCCTACAATGAGCAGTTCTTC

d_call: -
v_call: TRBV5-1
j_call: TRBJ2-3
clone_size: -
cdr3_aa: CASSLDQPRGLADTQYF
cdr3_nt: TGCGCCAGCAGCTTGGACCAACCCCGGGGATTAGCAGATACGCAGTATTTT

d_call: TRBD2
v_call: TRBV5-4
j_call: TRBJ2-2
clone_size: -
cdr3_aa: CASSPASGSTGELFF
cdr3_nt: TGTGCCAGCAGCCCCGCTAGCGGGAGCACCGGGGAGCTGTTTTTT

d_call: -
v_call: TRBV24-1
j_call: TRBJ2-1
clone_size: once
cdr3_aa: CATGSGAYNEQFF
cdr3_nt: TGTGCCACCGGTAGCGGAGCCTACAATGAGCAGTTCTTC

d_call: -
v_call: TRBV4-3
j_call: TRBJ2-1
clone_size: -
cdr3_aa: CASSHEPLTFFDEQFF
cdr3_nt: TGCGCCAGCAGCCACGAACCTCTCACGTTCTTCGATGAGCAGTTCTTC

d_call: TRBD1
v_call: TRBV10-3
j_call: TRBJ2-2
clone_size: -
cdr3_aa: CAIRGGQGDTGELFF
cdr3_nt: TGTGCCATCAGGGGGGGACAGGGGGACACCGGGGAGCTGTTTTTT

d_call: -
v_call: TRBV28
j_call: TRBJ2-7
clone_size: -
cdr3_aa: CATLNEIYEQYF
cdr3_nt: TGTGCCACCCTGAACGAGATCTACGAGCAGTACTTC

d_call: -
v_call: TRBV5-1
j_call: TRBJ1-1
clone_size: -
cdr3_aa: CASSLGGRGNTEAFF
cdr3_nt: TGCGCCAGCAGCTTGGGAGGAAGAGGGAACACTGAAGCTTTCTTT

d_call: -
v_call: TRBV5-1
j_call: TRBJ1-1
clone_size: -
cdr3_aa: CASSSDRSPGRGAFF
cdr3_nt: TGCGCCAGCAGCTCAGACAGGTCGCCGGGCCGTGGGGCTTTCTTT

d_call: TRBD2
v_call: TRBV4-3
j_call: TRBJ2-1
clone_size: -
cdr3_aa: CASSHLEGLGYNEQFF
cdr3_nt: TGCGCCAGCAGCCACCTGGAGGGACTAGGTTACAATGAGCAGTTCTTC

d_call: -
v_call: TRBV21-1
j_call: TRBJ2-7
clone_size: -
cdr3_aa: CANSLGGDEQYF
cdr3_nt: TGTGCCAACTCGTTGGGAGGGGACGAGCAGTACTTC

d_call: -
v_call: TRBV25-1
j_call: TRBJ2-2
clone_size: -
cdr3_aa: CASSETDSWDGTGELFF
cdr3_nt: TGTGCCAGCAGTGAAACGGACTCCTGGGATGGCACCGGGGAGCTGTTTTTT

d_call: TRBD1
v_call: TRBV18
j_call: TRBJ1-1
clone_size: -
cdr3_aa: CASSFGQGGNTEAFF
cdr3_nt: TGTGCCAGCTCATTTGGACAGGGCGGGAACACTGAAGCTTTCTTT